A single TCR beta chain is shown here with its context. The antigen remains unidentified. Germline CDR1 is DFQATT and CDR2 is SNEGSKA (reference sequence). V shed 6 bases, J shed 4 bases, and the junction held 4 bases outside the gene matches. The CDR3 sequence is 12 residues long. TCRdb re-derived calls from the 5' RACE reads in MiXCR, one entry per CDR3 protein. Found here are fewer than 900,000 distinct CDR3 sequences, about 18% of them singletons; the top ten hold roughly 14%. The data are from a study of identical twins. Study outcomes and limitations: Within beta out-of-frame sequences, the excess sharing observed between twins was weaker. Insertions were fewer in abundant cord blood beta clonotypes, whereas memory repertoires showed none of this pattern.

The same data also contributed to another study, on T cells expressing NK-cell markers. This second study says: According to the study, TCR beta repertoires originated from sorted CD3+CD56+NKG2C+, CD3+CD56+NKG2C- and CD3+CD56-NKG2C+ T cells. Dominant NKG2C+ clonotypes accounted for roughly 1.0-7.0% of CD8+ T cells in more than five donors.

This chain links TRBV20-1 with TRBJ2-3; TRBD1 agrees at 7 bases. The TCR comes from a woman between 18 and 29 years old in good health. Sequencing was done on a sample of PBMCs. DNA for the CDR3: TGCAGTGCCAGGGGGTTATCAGATACGCAGTATTTT. Protein product: CSARGLSDTQYF.